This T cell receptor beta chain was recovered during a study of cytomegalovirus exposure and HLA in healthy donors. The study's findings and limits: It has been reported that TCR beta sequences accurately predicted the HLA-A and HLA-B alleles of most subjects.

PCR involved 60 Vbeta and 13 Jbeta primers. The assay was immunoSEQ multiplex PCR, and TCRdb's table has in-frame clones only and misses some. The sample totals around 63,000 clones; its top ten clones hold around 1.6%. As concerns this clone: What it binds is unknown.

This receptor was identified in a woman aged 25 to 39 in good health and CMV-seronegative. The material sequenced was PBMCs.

The CDR3, as DNA: TGTGCCAGCAGTCCAACAGGGCCCAGCAATCAGCCCCAGCATTTT. Protein product: CASSPTGPSNQPQHF. The genes are TRBV6-5 and TRBJ1-5; maybe TRBD1 (6 bases). Per germline, CDR1 MNHEY and CDR2 SVGAGI. Trimming shortened V by 5 bases and J by 1 base, and 12 bases separated the two germline ends. There are 15 residues in the CDR3.